This TCR beta chain was captured in a study of cytomegalovirus exposure and HLA in healthy donors. Of note for this clone: The antigen remains undetermined.

Study conclusions and caveats: Apart from CMV serostatus, no immune exposure information was available. Apparent HLA restriction characterized most CMV-associated TCR beta chains in a later analysis. Per published accounts, TCR beta sequences correctly predicted the HLA-A and HLA-B alleles of most subjects.

Participants comprised healthy donors of bone marrow. Amplification used 60 Vbeta primers and 13 Jbeta primers. The protocol was immunoSEQ multiplex PCR, while the TCRdb copy is restricted to in-frame clones and leaves out a portion. The table lists more than 140,000 clones, roughly four fifths of them singletons. This receptor was identified in a man aged 30 to 39 in good health and CMV-seropositive. The sample taken for sequencing was PBMCs.

The CDR3 here is CASSTLAQAETQYF. For the CDR3, the DNA is TGTGCCAGCTCAACGCTAGCTCAGGCGGAGACCCAGTACTTC. This chain connects TRBV18 to TRBJ2-5; TRBD2 is a possible D gene (5 bases). This CDR3 spans 14 amino acids. From germline, CDR1 is KGHSH and CDR2 LQKENI. The V end lost 5 bases, the J end lost 5 bases, and 15 bases lay between the germline ends.